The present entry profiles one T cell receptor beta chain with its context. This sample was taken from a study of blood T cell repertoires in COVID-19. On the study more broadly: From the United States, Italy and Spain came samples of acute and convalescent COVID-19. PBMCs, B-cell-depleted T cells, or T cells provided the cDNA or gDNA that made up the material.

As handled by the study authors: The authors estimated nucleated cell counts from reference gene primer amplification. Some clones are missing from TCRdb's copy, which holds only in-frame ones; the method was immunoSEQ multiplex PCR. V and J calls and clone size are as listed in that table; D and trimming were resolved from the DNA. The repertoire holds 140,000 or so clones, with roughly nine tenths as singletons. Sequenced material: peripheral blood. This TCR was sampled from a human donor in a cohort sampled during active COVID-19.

CDR3 loop: CSVGGSSNEKLFF. The CDR3 DNA follows: TGCAGCGTTGGTGGCTCATCTAATGAAAAACTGTTTTTT. The J gene is TRBJ1-4, the V gene TRBV29-1, with D unclear. The CDR3 consists of 13 residues. The germline V and J ends were trimmed by 4 bases and 3 bases, with 9 bases remaining between them. From germline, CDR1 is SQVTM and CDR2 ANQGSEA. Looking up the rest from reference TRBV29-1 and TRBJ1-4 gives the full variable domain: SAVISQKPSRDICQRGTSLTIQCQVDSQVTMMFWYRQQPGQSLTLIATANQGSEATYESGFVIDKFPISRPNLTFSTLTVSNMSPEDSSIYLCSVGGSSNEKLFFGSGTQLSVL.